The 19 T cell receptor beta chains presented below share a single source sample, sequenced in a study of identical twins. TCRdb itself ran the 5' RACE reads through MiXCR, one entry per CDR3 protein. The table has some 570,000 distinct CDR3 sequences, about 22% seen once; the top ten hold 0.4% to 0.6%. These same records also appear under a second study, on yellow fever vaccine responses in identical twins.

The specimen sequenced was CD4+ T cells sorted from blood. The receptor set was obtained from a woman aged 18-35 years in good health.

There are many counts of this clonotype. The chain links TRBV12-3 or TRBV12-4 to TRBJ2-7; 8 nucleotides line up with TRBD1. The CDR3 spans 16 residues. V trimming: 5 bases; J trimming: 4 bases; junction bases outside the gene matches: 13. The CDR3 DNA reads TGTGCCAGCAGTCTGGGTGGGGGCAGGGGGCGGTACGAGCAGTACTTC. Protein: CASSLGGGRGRYEQYF.

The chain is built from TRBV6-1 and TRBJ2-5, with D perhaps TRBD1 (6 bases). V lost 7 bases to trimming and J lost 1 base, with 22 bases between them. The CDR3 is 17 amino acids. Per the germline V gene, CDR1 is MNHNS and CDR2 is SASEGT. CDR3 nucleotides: TGTGCCAGCAAGTCCTGGGGGCCCCGTAACGTCCAAGAGACCCAGTACTTC. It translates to CASKSWGPRNVQETQYF.

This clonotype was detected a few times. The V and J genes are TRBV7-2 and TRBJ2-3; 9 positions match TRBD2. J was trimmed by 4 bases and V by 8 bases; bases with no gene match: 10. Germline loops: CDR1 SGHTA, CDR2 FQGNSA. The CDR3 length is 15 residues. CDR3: CASDGLAGYSDTQYF. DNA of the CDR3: TGTGCCAGCGATGGTCTAGCGGGATACTCAGATACGCAGTATTTT.

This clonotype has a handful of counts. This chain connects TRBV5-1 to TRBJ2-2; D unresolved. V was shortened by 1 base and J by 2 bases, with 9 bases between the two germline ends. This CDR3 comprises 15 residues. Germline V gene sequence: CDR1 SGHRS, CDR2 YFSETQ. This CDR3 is CASSLHPGNTGELFF. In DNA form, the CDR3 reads TGCGCCAGCAGCTTGCACCCAGGAAACACCGGGGAGCTGTTTTTT.

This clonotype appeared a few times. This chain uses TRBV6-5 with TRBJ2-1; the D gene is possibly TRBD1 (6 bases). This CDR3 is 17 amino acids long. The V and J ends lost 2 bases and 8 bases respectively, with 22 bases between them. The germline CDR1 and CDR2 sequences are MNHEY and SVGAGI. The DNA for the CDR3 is TGTGCCAGCAGTTACGGAGGCCGGGACACAGGGTTGCATGAGCAGTTCTTC. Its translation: CASSYGGRDTGLHEQFF.

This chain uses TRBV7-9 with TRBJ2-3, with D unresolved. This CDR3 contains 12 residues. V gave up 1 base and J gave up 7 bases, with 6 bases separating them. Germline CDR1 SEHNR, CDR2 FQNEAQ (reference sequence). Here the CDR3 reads CASSLVQNTQYF. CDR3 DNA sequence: TGTGCCAGCAGCTTAGTACAGAATACGCAGTATTTT.

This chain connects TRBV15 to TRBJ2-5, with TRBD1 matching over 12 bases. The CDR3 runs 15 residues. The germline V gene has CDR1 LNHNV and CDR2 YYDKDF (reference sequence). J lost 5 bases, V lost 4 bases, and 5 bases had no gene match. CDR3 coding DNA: TGTGCCACCAGCATGCCCGGGACAGGGGGCGAGACCCAGTACTTC. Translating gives CATSMPGTGGETQYF.

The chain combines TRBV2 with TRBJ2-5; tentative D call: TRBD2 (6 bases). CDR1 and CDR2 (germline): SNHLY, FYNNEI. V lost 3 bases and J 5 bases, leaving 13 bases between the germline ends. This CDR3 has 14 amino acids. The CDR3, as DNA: TGTGCCAGCAGTGAGAGTAGGGCGGGGGAGACCCAGTACTTC. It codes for CASSESRAGETQYF.

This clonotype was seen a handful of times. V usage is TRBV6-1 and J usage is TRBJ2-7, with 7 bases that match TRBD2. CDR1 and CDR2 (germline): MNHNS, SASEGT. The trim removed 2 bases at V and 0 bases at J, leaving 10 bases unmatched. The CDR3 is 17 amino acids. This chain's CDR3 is CASSESPRAGNSYEQYV. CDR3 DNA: TGTGCCAGCAGTGAATCCCCCCGAGCGGGAAACTCCTACGAGCAGTACGTC.

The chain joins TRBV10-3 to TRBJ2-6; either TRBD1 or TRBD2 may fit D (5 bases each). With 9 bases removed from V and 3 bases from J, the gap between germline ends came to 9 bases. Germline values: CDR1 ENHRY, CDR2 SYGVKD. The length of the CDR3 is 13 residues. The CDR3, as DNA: TGTGCCATAGCAGGGAGTGGGGCCAACGTCCTGACTTTC. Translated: CAIAGSGANVLTF.

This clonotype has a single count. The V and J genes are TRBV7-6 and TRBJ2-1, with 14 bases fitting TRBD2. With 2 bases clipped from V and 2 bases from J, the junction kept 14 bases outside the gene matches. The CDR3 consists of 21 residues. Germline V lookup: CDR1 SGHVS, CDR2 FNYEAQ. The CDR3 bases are TGTGCCAGCAGCTTAAGCTTAACCGGGACTAGCGGGGGAGGAACCTACAATGAGCAGTTCTTC. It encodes CASSLSLTGTSGGGTYNEQFF.

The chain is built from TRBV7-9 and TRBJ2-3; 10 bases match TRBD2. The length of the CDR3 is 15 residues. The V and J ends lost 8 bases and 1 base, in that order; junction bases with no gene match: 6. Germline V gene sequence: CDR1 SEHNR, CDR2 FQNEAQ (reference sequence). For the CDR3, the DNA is TGTGCCAGCGTTCCGGGGACTAGCGGCACAGATACGCAGTATTTT. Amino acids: CASVPGTSGTDTQYF.

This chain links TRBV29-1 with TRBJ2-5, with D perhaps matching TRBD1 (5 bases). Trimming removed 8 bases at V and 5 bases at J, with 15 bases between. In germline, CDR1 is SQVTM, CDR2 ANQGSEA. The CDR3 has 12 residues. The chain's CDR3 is CSSGRAGETQYF. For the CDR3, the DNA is TGCAGCTCTGGACGCGCAGGGGAGACCCAGTACTTC.

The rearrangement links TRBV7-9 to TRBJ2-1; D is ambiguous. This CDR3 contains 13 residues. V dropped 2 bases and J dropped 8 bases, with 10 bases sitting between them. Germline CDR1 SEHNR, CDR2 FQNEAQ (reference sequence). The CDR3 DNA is TGTGCCAGCAGCTTATTAGGGTTTGATGAGCAGTTCTTC. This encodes CASSLLGFDEQFF.

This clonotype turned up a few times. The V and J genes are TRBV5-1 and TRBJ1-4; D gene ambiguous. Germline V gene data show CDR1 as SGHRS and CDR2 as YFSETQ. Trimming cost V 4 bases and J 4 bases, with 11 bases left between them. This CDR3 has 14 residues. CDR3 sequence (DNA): TGCGCCAGCAGCCTTGAGGCGCATAATGAAAAACTGTTTTTT. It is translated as CASSLEAHNEKLFF.

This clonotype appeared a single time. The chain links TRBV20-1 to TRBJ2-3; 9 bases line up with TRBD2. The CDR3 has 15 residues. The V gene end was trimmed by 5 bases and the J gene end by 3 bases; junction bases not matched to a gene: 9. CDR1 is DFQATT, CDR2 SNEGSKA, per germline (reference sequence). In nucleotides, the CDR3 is TGCAGTGCTCCTCTAGCGGGGCGGGTTACAGATACGCAGTATTTT. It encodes CSAPLAGRVTDTQYF.

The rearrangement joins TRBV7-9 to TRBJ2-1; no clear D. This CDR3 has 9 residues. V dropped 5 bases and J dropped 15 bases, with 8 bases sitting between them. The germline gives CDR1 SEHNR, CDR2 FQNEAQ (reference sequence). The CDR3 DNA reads TGTGCCAGCAGCCCTAAATTGTTCTTC. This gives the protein CASSPKLFF.

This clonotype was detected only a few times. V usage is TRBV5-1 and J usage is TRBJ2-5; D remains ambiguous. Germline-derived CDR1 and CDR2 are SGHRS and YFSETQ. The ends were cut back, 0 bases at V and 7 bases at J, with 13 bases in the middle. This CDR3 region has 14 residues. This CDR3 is CASSLEVGPGTQYF. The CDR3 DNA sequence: TGCGCCAGCAGCTTGGAAGTAGGCCCGGGGACCCAGTACTTC.

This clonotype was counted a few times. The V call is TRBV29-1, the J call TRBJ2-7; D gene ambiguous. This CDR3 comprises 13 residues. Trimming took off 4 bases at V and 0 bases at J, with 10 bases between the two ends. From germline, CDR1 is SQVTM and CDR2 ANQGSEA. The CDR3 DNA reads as TGCAGCGTTGCCACACTACTCTCCTACGAGCAGTACTTC. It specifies CSVATLLSYEQYF.